Following are 22 T cell receptor beta chains from one sample sequenced in a study of cytomegalovirus exposure and HLA in healthy donors. Primers included in the PCR were 60 Vbeta and 13 Jbeta primers. Only in-frame clones appear in the TCRdb table, and some are missing; sequencing was by immunoSEQ multiplex PCR. This sample has about 200,000 clones, with roughly 13% found just once. What was sequenced was PBMCs. These TCRs come from a man aged 45-65 years in good health and CMV-seropositive.

This clone was seen only a few times. At one of its ends the junction is not consistent with the germline gene, which may arise from a read error. This CDR3 is also generated by other DNA sequences in the sample. The chain recombines TRBV5-4 with TRBJ2-2; D is ambiguous. The CDR3 runs 12 residues. Germline V gene data show CDR1 as SGHNT and CDR2 as YYREEE (reference sequence). CDR3 sequence reads: CASSLSARELFF. CDR3 DNA: TGTGCAAGCAGCTTGAGCGCCAGGGAGCTGTTTTTT. Full variable domain (rest looked up from reference TRBV5-4 and TRBJ2-2): ETGVTQSPTHLIKTRGQQVTLRCSSQSGHNTVSWYQQALGQGPQFIFQYYREEENGRGNFPPRFSGLQFPNYSSELNVNALELDDSALYLCASSLSARELFFGEGSRLTVL.

The chain is built from TRBV28 and TRBJ1-3; tentative D call: TRBD1 (5 bases). This CDR3 has 14 residues. Per germline, CDR1 MDHEN and CDR2 SYDVKM. V was cut by 8 bases and J by 3 bases, with 14 bases left in between. In DNA, the CDR3 is TGTGCCAGCGGCCCAGGGATCCGTGGAAACACCATATATTTT. Its translation: CASGPGIRGNTIYF.

The CDR3 coding sequence is TGTGCCAGCAGCCGTACGGGGGGAGAGTCCTACGAGCAGTACTTC. Protein sequence: CASSRTGGESYEQYF. The gene calls are TRBV7-8 and TRBJ2-7; 7 bases line up with TRBD2. The CDR3 covers 15 residues. Trimming took 5 bases from V and 1 from J; bases not matched to a gene: 8. Germline V lookup: CDR1 SGHVS, CDR2 FQNEAQ.

This clone was detected only a few times. The chain employs TRBV2 and TRBJ2-5, with 10 nucleotides matching TRBD1. V shed 5 bases and J 5 bases; nucleotides not matched to a gene: 8. This CDR3 is built from 15 residues. The germline V gene has CDR1 SNHLY and CDR2 FYNNEI. The CDR3 sequence is CASSKTGGYGETQYF. The CDR3 nucleotides are TGTGCCAGCAGTAAGACAGGGGGCTACGGCGAGACCCAGTACTTC.

This clone was counted a few times. This chain uses TRBV6-4 with TRBJ2-4; D unclear. V was cut by 3 bases and J by 7 bases, with 7 bases left in between. The V gene's germline CDR1 is MRHNA and CDR2 SNTAGT. The CDR3 has 12 amino acids. The CDR3 DNA reads TGTGCCAGCAGTGAAAGAGAGAACATTCAGTACTTC. Translation gives CASSERENIQYF.

The rearrangement links TRBV2 to TRBJ2-7, with 12 bases lining up with TRBD1. Germline V gene sequence: CDR1 SNHLY, CDR2 FYNNEI. This CDR3 spans 15 amino acids. The trim removed 6 bases at V and 5 bases at J, leaving 8 bases unmatched. This chain's CDR3 is CASRPGGQGANEQYF. In DNA, the CDR3 is TGTGCCAGCAGGCCCGGGGGACAGGGGGCTAACGAGCAGTACTTC.

This clone showed up just a few times. The chain employs TRBV4-3 and TRBJ1-5; D perhaps matches TRBD1 (5 bases). CDR1 and CDR2 from the germline V gene are LGHNA and YSLEER. The CDR3 has 15 residues. Trimming took off 1 base at V and 5 bases at J, with 12 bases between the two ends. CDR3 coding DNA: TGCGCCAGCAGCCAAGGTTGGGGGGATGATCAGCCCCAGCATTTT. This encodes CASSQGWGDDQPQHF.

This clone was seen a handful of times. V is TRBV9 and J is TRBJ2-2, with D unresolved. The germline gives CDR1 SGDLS, CDR2 YYNGEE. The V end was cut by 6 bases, the J end by 1 base, with 4 bases between. CDR3 length equals 12 residues. The CDR3 reads CASNRNTGELFF. CDR3 DNA: TGTGCCAGCAACAGGAACACCGGGGAGCTGTTTTTT.

This clone was seen more than once but under ten times. The chain couples TRBV5-6 to TRBJ1-3; D uncertain. The V gene's germline CDR1 is SGHDT and CDR2 YYEEEE. The CDR3 loop spans 16 amino acids. Trimming took 4 bases from V and 0 from J, leaving 14 bases between them. CDR3: CASSLAPKHSGNTIYF. For the CDR3, the DNA is TGTGCCAGCAGCCTAGCGCCCAAACACTCTGGAAACACCATATATTTT.

V is TRBV7-2 and J is TRBJ2-3; 11 nucleotides align to TRBD1. The CDR3 has 16 residues. The germline V gene has CDR1 SGHTA and CDR2 FQGNSA. Germline trimming cut 3 bases from V and 5 bases from J; bases unmatched to any gene: 7. CDR3 nucleotides: TGTGCCAGCAGCTTCCCGGACAGGGGGCGTGGAGATACGCAGTATTTT. This encodes CASSFPDRGRGDTQYF.

Worth noting for this clone: The sample has other DNA sequences that encode this CDR3 too. The chain joins TRBV30 to TRBJ1-2; D call uncertain. V was shortened by 4 bases and J by 3 bases, with 12 bases between the two germline ends. The CDR3 is 13 amino acids. Germline CDR1 and CDR2: GTSNPN and SVGIG (reference sequence). The CDR3 region has the DNA TGTGCCTGGAATGGTGGAGGGCACTATGGCTACACCTTC. This encodes CAWNGGGHYGYTF.

This clone was seen more than once but under ten times. The chain has TRBV7-6 and TRBJ2-1; 9 bases are shared with TRBD2. With V trimmed by 5 bases and J by 8 bases, 10 bases remained unmatched. CDR3 length: 15 amino acids. Germline V gives CDR1 SGHVS, CDR2 FNYEAQ. The CDR3 region has the DNA TGTGCCAGCAGCCTCGGGACTAGCTTTTACCATGAGCAGTTCTTC. Translated, it gives CASSLGTSFYHEQFF.

This clone has more than one count but fewer than ten. The V and J genes are TRBV11-2 and TRBJ1-6; D unclear. V was cut by 1 base and J by 0 bases, with 7 bases left in between. The CDR3 is 16 residues long. Germline V gives CDR1 SGHAT, CDR2 FQNNGV. This CDR3 reads CASSLAGSSYNSPLHF. The CDR3, as DNA: TGTGCCAGCAGCTTAGCTGGGAGCTCCTATAATTCACCCCTCCACTTT.

A few counts support this clone. The genes are TRBV9 and TRBJ1-2, with 7 nucleotides matching TRBD1. There are 15 residues in the CDR3. V lost 4 bases to trimming and J lost 3 bases; unmatched junction nucleotides: 9. The germline V gene has CDR1 SGDLS and CDR2 YYNGEE. The DNA of the CDR3 is TGTGCCAGCAGCACTTACAGGGGAATCGACTATGGCTACACCTTC. It is translated as CASSTYRGIDYGYTF.

Notes on this clone: The identical CDR3 is also encoded by other nucleotide sequences in the sample. The chain joins TRBV5-1 to TRBJ1-1; D is unclear. Trimming stripped 0 bases from V and 2 bases from J, with 8 bases between. The length of the CDR3 is 14 residues. The germline V gene encodes CDR1 SGHRS and CDR2 YFSETQ. CDR3 nucleotide sequence: TGCGCCAGCAGCTTGGTTAGCGGAAACACTGAAGCTTTCTTT. Residues: CASSLVSGNTEAFF.

The V call is TRBV7-2, the J call TRBJ2-7, with TRBD1 matching 10 bases. The CDR3 is 15 amino acids. V shed 3 bases and J 2 bases; nucleotides not matched to a gene: 4. The germline gives CDR1 SGHTA, CDR2 FQGNSA. CDR3 coding DNA: TGTGCCAGCAGCTTCTCGGGACAGGGGACCTACGAGCAGTACTTC. This sequence encodes CASSFSGQGTYEQYF.

The J gene is TRBJ1-5, the V gene TRBV23-1, with a possible D match to TRBD1 (5 bases). TRBV23-1 is an open reading frame, and its role is uncertain. The germline V and J ends were trimmed by 7 bases and 4 bases, with 20 bases remaining between them. CDR3 size: 16 residues. The DNA of the CDR3 is TGCGCCAGCATTAACTGCGGGACCCGCGGGAATCAGCCCCAGCATTTT. This encodes CASINCGTRGNQPQHF.

The rearrangement links TRBV18 to TRBJ1-2; D is undetermined. Trimming pared 0 bases from V and 1 base from J, leaving 12 bases between. The V gene's germline CDR1 is KGHSH and CDR2 LQKENI. The length of the CDR3 is 16 residues. The DNA of the CDR3 is TGTGCCAGCTCACCACCCAGCGCCAGTTTTAACTATGGCTACACCTTC. As protein: CASSPPSASFNYGYTF.

The chain links TRBV4-3 to TRBJ2-1; tentative D call: TRBD1 (5 bases). The germline CDR1 and CDR2 sequences are LGHNA and YSLEER. The CDR3 has 13 residues. Trimming removed 1 base from V and 10 bases from J, with 11 bases in between. CDR3: CASSQVRAGEQFF. The CDR3 coding sequence is TGCGCCAGCAGCCAAGTCAGGGCAGGCGAGCAGTTCTTC.

The chain employs TRBV2 and TRBJ1-6; no clear D gene. The CDR3 contains 16 residues. The germline V gene has CDR1 SNHLY and CDR2 FYNNEI. V was clipped by 7 bases and J by 0 bases, with 13 bases between them. Here the CDR3 DNA reads TGTGCCAGCAATCCCAGGCTGAGCTCCTATAATTCACCCCTCCACTTT. Translation: CASNPRLSSYNSPLHF.

The chain has TRBV5-1 and TRBJ2-2; D not certain. Trimming took 4 bases from V and 0 from J, leaving 10 bases between them. Germline V gene sequence: CDR1 SGHRS, CDR2 YFSETQ. This CDR3 has 15 residues. Written as DNA, the CDR3 is TGCGCCAGCAGCCCAGGTGATACGAACACCGGGGAGCTGTTTTTT. Protein sequence: CASSPGDTNTGELFF.

J is TRBJ2-7 and V is TRBV5-1; 9 bases align to TRBD2. Losses at the gene ends were 2 bases for V and 6 bases for J; bases not matched to a gene: 15. CDR3 length: 17 amino acids. In germline, CDR1 is SGHRS, CDR2 YFSETQ. CDR3 in DNA: TGCGCCAGCAGCTTAAGGGAAGCGGGGGGCCCCCTGTTCGAGCAGTACTTC. Translation: CASSLREAGGPLFEQYF. The whole variable domain, remainder taken from reference TRBV5-1 and TRBJ2-7, is KAGVTQTPRYLIKTRGQQVTLSCSPISGHRSVSWYQQTPGQGLQFLFEYFSETQRNKGNFPGRFSGRQFSNSRSEMNVSTLELGDSALYLCASSLREAGGPLFEQYFGPGTRLTVT.